These 30 T cell receptor beta chains share one sample of origin, sequenced in a study of siplizumab effects on memory and regulatory T cells. The data were produced by immunoSEQ multiplex PCR, yet TCRdb's version contains in-frame clones alone and is incomplete. In the table there are some 90,000 clones, 85% to 90% of which are singletons. Sequencing input: CD4+ T cells sorted from blood. The origin of the receptors is a human donor in good health.

CDR3 sequence: CSVEVGAGLSETQYF. The CDR3 DNA sequence: TGCAGCGTTGAAGTCGGGGCAGGGCTTTCCGAGACCCAGTACTTC. The rearrangement links TRBV29-1 to TRBJ2-5, with D perhaps being TRBD1 or TRBD2 (5 bases each). The V gene's germline CDR1 is SQVTM and CDR2 ANQGSEA. This CDR3 region has 15 residues. Trimming removed 1 base at V and 5 bases at J, with 17 bases between.

The chain combines TRBV6-1 with TRBJ2-7; unclear D gene. Trimming removed 4 bases at V and 3 bases at J, with 13 bases between. The CDR3 extends over 14 amino acids. CDR1 and CDR2 from the germline V gene are MNHNS and SASEGT. The CDR3 here is CASSVVRGDYEQYF. The DNA for the CDR3 is TGTGCCAGCAGTGTAGTTAGAGGAGACTACGAGCAGTACTTC.

This sequence joins TRBV5-1 and TRBJ1-2; D is possibly TRBD1 (5 bases). Deletions cut 4 bases from V and 6 bases from J, with 13 bases between. The CDR3 extends over 13 amino acids. Germline CDR1 and CDR2: SGHRS and YFSETQ. The CDR3: CASSRDLGNGYTF. The CDR3 coding sequence is TGCGCCAGCAGCCGGGACCTAGGGAATGGCTACACCTTC.

V gene TRBV25-1 combines with J gene TRBJ2-7, with D uncertain. V lost 2 bases and J lost 3, with 11 bases in between. Germline CDR1 is MGHDK and CDR2 is SYGVNS. CDR3 length: 14 amino acids. CDR3 coding DNA: TGTGCCAGCAGTGAAGATGCGACGGACTACGAGCAGTACTTC. As protein: CASSEDATDYEQYF.

This clone was counted once. V is TRBV5-6 and J is TRBJ1-1, with D perhaps TRBD1 (6 bases). The germline gives CDR1 SGHDT, CDR2 YYEEEE. Trimming stripped 0 bases from V and 3 bases from J, with 9 bases between. The CDR3 spans 14 residues. Written as DNA, the CDR3 is TGTGCCAGCAGCTTGGTCGACAGGTACACTGAAGCTTTCTTT. Amino acid sequence: CASSLVDRYTEAFF.

This clone was seen just once. The rearrangement links TRBV29-1 to TRBJ2-7; perhaps TRBD2 as D (6 bases). Trimming removed 2 bases from V and 0 bases from J, with 11 bases in between. The CDR3 is 14 residues long. The germline gives CDR1 SQVTM, CDR2 ANQGSEA. CDR3 DNA sequence: TGCAGCGTTGAACTAGCGTATAACTCCTACGAGCAGTACTTC. This encodes CSVELAYNSYEQYF.

The rearrangement uses TRBV5-5 and TRBJ1-2; a possible D gene is TRBD1 (6 bases). Germline V gene sequence: CDR1 SGHKS, CDR2 YYEKEE (reference sequence). The CDR3 is made up of 14 amino acids. V shed 1 base and J shed 5 bases, with 12 bases lying between them. The CDR3 DNA follows: TGTGCCAGCAGCTTGAATACAGGGACTTATGGCTACACCTTC. Translating gives CASSLNTGTYGYTF.

V usage is TRBV2 and J usage is TRBJ2-3, with D unresolved. The CDR3 is made up of 12 amino acids. The germline V gene has CDR1 SNHLY and CDR2 FYNNEI. V gave up 9 bases and J gave up 0 bases, with 7 bases separating them. CDR3 loop: CARITSTDTQYF. The DNA of the CDR3 is TGTGCCAGAATCACTAGCACAGATACGCAGTATTTT.

The chain employs TRBV10-3 and TRBJ2-1; D not certain. Germline lookup yields CDR1 ENHRY and CDR2 SYGVKD. CDR3 length equals 11 residues. V lost 10 bases, J lost 8 bases, and 12 bases lay in between. The CDR3 nucleotides read TGTGCCACCACGGACGGATATGAGCAGTTCTTC. Translated: CATTDGYEQFF.

The chain has TRBV9 and TRBJ2-6; D perhaps matches TRBD2 (6 bases). Germline CDR1 is SGDLS and CDR2 is YYNGEE. This CDR3 has 16 amino acids. V was shortened by 0 bases and J by 0 bases, with 7 bases between the two germline ends. The CDR3 loop is CASSVDGGSGANVLTF. CDR3 nucleotides: TGTGCCAGCAGCGTAGACGGGGGCTCTGGGGCCAACGTCCTGACTTTC.

This clone was detected only once. The rearrangement uses TRBV5-6 and TRBJ1-5; TRBD1 is a possible D gene (5 bases). The CDR3 runs 14 residues. CDR1 and CDR2 from the germline V gene are SGHDT and YYEEEE. The germline V and J ends were trimmed by 3 bases and 3 bases, with 10 bases remaining between them. The CDR3 nucleotides are TGTGCCAGCAGCTCGGGACCCCTCAATCAGCCCCAGCATTTT. Amino acids: CASSSGPLNQPQHF.

V is TRBV6-1 and J is TRBJ1-1, with 8 bases matching TRBD1. The CDR3 has 15 amino acids. The J segment lost 5 bases and the V segment lost 3 bases, leaving 8 bases of the junction unmatched. Germline V gives CDR1 MNHNS, CDR2 SASEGT. The CDR3 DNA reads TGTGCCAGCAGTGACACCGACAGGGGAAGGACTGAAGCTTTCTTT. As protein: CASSDTDRGRTEAFF.

The rearrangement uses TRBV7-9 and TRBJ1-4; maybe TRBD1 (6 bases). The CDR3 has 15 amino acids. Trimming took off 5 bases at V and 8 bases at J, with 18 bases between the two ends. Germline-derived CDR1 and CDR2 are SEHNR and FQNEAQ (reference sequence). CDR3: CASSIRLGGGEKLFF. The CDR3 DNA reads TGTGCCAGCAGCATTAGGTTGGGGGGCGGCGAAAAACTGTTTTTT.

The chain has TRBV7-2 and TRBJ2-1, with D perhaps matching TRBD2 (5 bases). CDR3 size: 14 residues. V lost 4 bases to trimming and J lost 13 bases, with 20 bases between them. The germline V gene encodes CDR1 SGHTA and CDR2 FQGNSA. The CDR3 reads CASSYPSHEGEQFF. The DNA for the CDR3 is TGTGCCAGCAGCTATCCCTCCCACGAGGGAGAACAGTTCTTC.

The rearrangement uses TRBV29-1 and TRBJ2-3; D possibly corresponds to TRBD2 (5 bases). This CDR3 is built from 14 residues. Germline CDR1 SQVTM, CDR2 ANQGSEA. Trimming shortened V by 4 bases and J by 1 base, and 12 bases separated the two germline ends. CDR3 sequence reads: CSVGLGGGTDTQYF. The CDR3 DNA is TGCAGCGTTGGGTTAGGAGGTGGCACAGATACGCAGTATTTT.

The V gene is TRBV5-8, the J gene TRBJ2-5; D gene ambiguous. V lost 4 bases to trimming and J lost 8 bases, with 18 bases between them. The CDR3 totals 14 residues. Germline V gives CDR1 SGHTS, CDR2 YDEGEE. The CDR3: CASSPRLTFETQYF. CDR3 nucleotide sequence: TGTGCCAGCAGCCCCAGACTGACTTTCGAAACCCAGTACTTC. The complete variable domain, with remaining parts taken from reference TRBV5-8 and TRBJ2-5, reads EAGVTQSPTHLIKTRGQQATLRCSPISGHTSVYWYQQALGLGLQFLLWYDEGEERNRGNFPPRFSGRQFPNYSSELNVNALELEDSALYLCASSPRLTFETQYFGPGTRLLVL.

This rearrangement joins TRBV5-1 to TRBJ2-2; D is unresolved. Germline V CDR1 and CDR2: SGHRS, YFSETQ. The CDR3 is 13 amino acids. Deletions cut 4 bases from V and 7 bases from J, with 11 bases between. The CDR3 DNA reads TGCGCCAGCAGCAACGGTGGTGGCGGGGAGCTGTTTTTT. As protein: CASSNGGGGELFF.

This chain connects TRBV6-1 to TRBJ1-1, with D possibly being TRBD1 (5 bases). Germline V gives CDR1 MNHNS, CDR2 SASEGT. V was trimmed by 6 bases and J by 4 bases, leaving 15 bases between them. The CDR3 runs to 14 residues. The CDR3 reads CASRAEGRATEAFF. The CDR3 DNA is TGTGCCAGCAGGGCTGAGGGGCGGGCCACTGAAGCTTTCTTT.

V gene TRBV7-9 combines with J gene TRBJ2-1, with 8 bases fitting TRBD2. Germline V gives CDR1 SEHNR, CDR2 FQNEAQ (reference sequence). V gave up 5 bases and J gave up 2 bases; unmatched junction bases: 5. This CDR3 spans 15 amino acids. In DNA form, the CDR3 reads TGTGCCAGCAGCACTAGCGGAGCCCCCTACAATGAGCAGTTCTTC. This gives the protein CASSTSGAPYNEQFF.

The rearrangement uses TRBV28 and TRBJ2-1, with 7 bases aligning to TRBD2. The V gene end was trimmed by 4 bases and the J gene end by 2 bases; junction bases not matched to a gene: 5. CDR3 length: 15 amino acids. Germline values: CDR1 MDHEN, CDR2 SYDVKM. CDR3 region: CASSYGGLAYNEQFF. CDR3 nucleotides: TGTGCCAGCAGTTACGGAGGACTAGCCTACAATGAGCAGTTCTTC.

This clone was counted a single time. The rearrangement links TRBV7-2 to TRBJ2-6; 7 positions match TRBD2. Germline V gene lookup returns CDR1 SGHTA and CDR2 FQGNSA. Germline trimming cut 2 bases from V and 0 bases from J; bases unmatched to any gene: 7. The CDR3 is 18 amino acids. As DNA, the CDR3 is TGTGCCAGCAGCTTAAGTGCTAGCGGTAACTCTGGGGCCAACGTCCTGACTTTC. It codes for CASSLSASGNSGANVLTF.

The chain carries TRBV6-5 and TRBJ1-4, with TRBD1 as a possible D gene (5 bases). Germline V gene sequence: CDR1 MNHEY, CDR2 SVGAGI. The CDR3 has 16 residues. The V end was cut by 2 bases, the J end by 0 bases, with 10 bases between. CDR3 in DNA: TGTGCCAGCAGTTACCGGGGGGGTGCAACTAATGAAAAACTGTTTTTT. It encodes CASSYRGGATNEKLFF.

The V gene is TRBV25-1, the J gene TRBJ2-1; a possible D gene is TRBD2 (5 bases). CDR1 and CDR2 from the germline V gene are MGHDK and SYGVNS. The CDR3 is 15 amino acids. Trimming left V 4 bases short and J 0 bases short, with 10 bases between. The CDR3 loop is CASSGAGRSYNEQFF. As DNA, the CDR3 is TGTGCCAGCAGTGGTGCGGGCCGCTCCTACAATGAGCAGTTCTTC.

J is TRBJ1-2 and V is TRBV6-5, with no clear D. Trimming left V 2 bases short and J 6 bases short, with 13 bases between. CDR1 and CDR2 (germline): MNHEY, SVGAGI. This CDR3 is 14 amino acids long. Here the CDR3 DNA reads TGTGCCAGCAGTTACGAGGGAATTTCGGATGGCTACACCTTC. It specifies CASSYEGISDGYTF.

The chain has TRBV9 and TRBJ2-5; perhaps TRBD1 as D (5 bases). CDR3 length: 13 amino acids. Germline lookup yields CDR1 SGDLS and CDR2 YYNGEE. Trimming left V 5 bases short and J 5 bases short, with 13 bases between. The CDR3 bases are TGTGCCAGCAGAAGGGGTGTGGTCGAGACCCAGTACTTC. Translation: CASRRGVVETQYF.

This chain links TRBV2 with TRBJ2-1; 9 bases agree with TRBD2. This CDR3 region has 14 residues. CDR1 SNHLY and CDR2 FYNNEI come from the germline V gene. V dropped 7 bases and J dropped 9; count of bases not matched to a gene: 10. The CDR3 loop reads CASTGDRTSAEQFF. CDR3 bases: TGTGCCAGCACCGGAGATAGGACTAGCGCTGAGCAGTTCTTC.

This chain joins TRBV9 and TRBJ2-3; unclear D gene. With 6 bases removed from V and 3 bases from J, the gap between germline ends came to 14 bases. The CDR3 is 14 residues long. The germline gives CDR1 SGDLS, CDR2 YYNGEE. CDR3: CASNKEFRTDTQYF. The CDR3 nucleotides read TGTGCCAGCAACAAAGAATTTAGGACAGATACGCAGTATTTT.

The genes are TRBV6-6 and TRBJ2-5; D possibly uses TRBD1 or TRBD2 (5 bases each). The V end was cut by 6 bases, the J end by 0 bases, with 11 bases between. This CDR3 region has 14 residues. From germline, CDR1 is MNHNY and CDR2 SVGAGI (reference sequence). The CDR3 nucleotides read TGTGCCAGCAGCCGGGACCGTGACCAAGAGACCCAGTACTTC. It specifies CASSRDRDQETQYF.

The V call is TRBV5-1, the J call TRBJ1-3, with D possibly TRBD1 on 5 matching bases. The CDR3 sequence is 15 residues long. Germline CDR1 reads SGHRS; CDR2 reads YFSETQ. The V end was cut by 4 bases, the J end by 0 bases, with 11 bases between. Written as DNA, the CDR3 is TGCGCCAGCAGCCCCGACAGCCACTCTGGAAACACCATATATTTT. Translation gives CASSPDSHSGNTIYF.

The chain has TRBV4-1 and TRBJ2-5, with D tentatively TRBD1 or TRBD2 (6 bases each). Per the germline V gene, CDR1 is MGHRA and CDR2 is YSYEKL. The CDR3 contains 17 residues. Trimming pared 1 base from V and 10 bases from J, leaving 25 bases between. The CDR3 spells CASSQVAPGSLRGGQYF. In DNA form, the CDR3 reads TGCGCCAGCAGCCAAGTCGCCCCCGGGAGCTTAAGAGGGGGCCAGTACTTC.